This record looks at one T cell receptor beta chain sequence and its context. Its antigen is currently unknown. Only healthy Caucasians were enrolled as donors. The V gene's germline CDR1 is DFQATT and CDR2 SNEGSKA (reference sequence). The CDR3 has 15 amino acids. J lost 1 base, V lost 3 bases, and 9 bases had no gene match. The data were obtained in a study of identical twins. TCRdb fed the 5' RACE reads into MiXCR, producing one record per CDR3 protein. The sample includes some 500,000 distinct CDR3 sequences, approximately 15% seen only once; the top ten take 0.5% to 0.65%. Study observations and caveats: Zero-insertion analyses might be partly confounded by invariant T cells like MAIT and iNKT. Alpha sequences that were out-of-frame and twin-shared showed an excess of low generation probability.

The sample was also reused in another study, on yellow fever vaccine responses in identical twins.

Material: CD4+ T cells sorted from blood. The chain couples TRBV20-1 to TRBJ2-7; 7 nucleotides line up with TRBD1. The receptor was isolated from a woman under 30 in good health. The CDR3 loop reads CSASRRTGSSYEQYF. The CDR3 bases are TGCAGTGCTAGCCGCAGGACAGGCAGTTCCTACGAGCAGTACTTC.